The next 7 T cell receptor beta chains were all read from a single sample in a study of T cell responses to AZD1222 COVID-19 vaccine (dated by TCRdb to about 2021). The sample's time point label, decoded: baseline before first vaccination. Receptor amplification or capture employed the immunoSEQ multiplex PCR assay. TCRdb re-hosts the immuneACCESS table, in-frame sequences only. Its copies lack some clones; in the studies checked, an unresolved V gene accounts for under half of them, and the cause for the rest is not known. Here the sample has 100,000 to 150,000 clones; 88% occur a single time. The leading ten clones occupy about 7.9% of the sample. Source: peripheral blood, taken on day 0 of AZD1222 vaccination. These receptors were taken from an adult in good health.

This chain joins TRBV3-1 (or the pseudogene TRBV3-2) and TRBJ2-3, with a weak D call TRBD2 (5 bases). The germline V and J ends were trimmed by 2 bases and 4 bases, with 7 bases remaining between them. Looked up from germline, CDR1 is LGHDT and CDR2 is YNNKEL (reference sequence). CDR3 length: 13 amino acids. In DNA, the CDR3 is TGTGCCAGCAGCCAACTTAGCGCAGATACGCAGTATTTT. Its protein is CASSQLSADTQYF.

The chain links TRBV2 to TRBJ1-2, with D uncertain. The CDR3 totals 13 residues. Trimming removed 3 bases at V and 2 bases at J, with 7 bases between. CDR1 SNHLY and CDR2 FYNNEI come from the germline V gene. The CDR3: CASSEVGNYGYTF. The DNA of the CDR3 is TGTGCCAGCAGTGAGGTCGGAAACTATGGCTACACCTTC.

In this sample, this clone turned up once. V and J are TRBV18 and TRBJ2-7; D gene uncertain. Germline V lookup: CDR1 KGHSH, CDR2 LQKENI. Trimming cost V 0 bases and J 2 bases, with 14 bases left between them. The CDR3 has 16 residues. In nucleotides, the CDR3 is TGTGCCAGCTCACCACCGACGAAGGGCCCCCCCTACGAGCAGTACTTC. The encoded protein is CASSPPTKGPPYEQYF.

This chain links TRBV5-1 with TRBJ1-2, with D perhaps matching TRBD1 (5 bases). CDR1 is SGHRS and CDR2 is YFSETQ in the germline V gene. The V and J ends lost 0 bases and 5 bases respectively, with 11 bases between them. CDR3 length: 14 amino acids. CDR3 protein: CASSLGDGQYGYTF. The CDR3 DNA is TGCGCCAGCAGCTTGGGGGACGGCCAATATGGCTACACCTTC. The full variable domain, its missing parts supplied by reference TRBV5-1 and TRBJ1-2, is KAGVTQTPRYLIKTRGQQVTLSCSPISGHRSVSWYQQTPGQGLQFLFEYFSETQRNKGNFPGRFSGRQFSNSRSEMNVSTLELGDSALYLCASSLGDGQYGYTFGSGTRLTVV.

This chain uses TRBV25-1 with TRBJ2-7, with D possibly matching TRBD1 (5 bases). Trimming shortened V by 4 bases and J by 5 bases, and 15 bases separated the two germline ends. Germline CDR1 and CDR2: MGHDK and SYGVNS. CDR3 length: 14 amino acids. In DNA form, the CDR3 reads TGTGCCAGCAGTGGTGAGCAGGGATATCACGAGCAGTACTTC. It specifies CASSGEQGYHEQYF.

J is TRBJ2-7 and V is TRBV7-9; D remains ambiguous. V gave up 4 bases and J gave up 0 bases, with 10 bases separating them. This CDR3 has 14 amino acids. CDR1 and CDR2 (germline): SEHNR, FQNEAQ (reference sequence). The CDR3 sequence: CASSYGTTSYEQYF. The DNA of the CDR3 is TGTGCCAGCAGCTACGGCACCACCTCCTACGAGCAGTACTTC.

This chain links TRBV5-8 with TRBJ1-4; no reliable D call. The CDR3 is 14 residues long. The ends were cut back, 0 bases at V and 10 bases at J, with 13 bases in the middle. The V gene's germline CDR1 is SGHTS and CDR2 YDEGEE. The CDR3 reads CASSLVARTRKLFF. CDR3 DNA: TGTGCCAGCAGCTTGGTGGCCAGAACAAGAAAACTGTTTTTT.